This T cell receptor (beta chain) was sequenced for a study of CD8 T cells in Susac syndrome (dated by TCRdb to the late 2010s). With regard to the full study: Among the sequenced Susac syndrome patients, 5 or 6 had clinically active disease and eight were in clinical remission. At blood withdrawal, Susac syndrome patients were either therapy-naive, taking corticosteroids (in some cases with IVIg as well), or taking IVIg alone. The clonality of the CD8+ T cell repertoire was compared across 11 to 12 healthy donors, about 14 Susac syndrome patients and roughly 15 multiple sclerosis patients. Repertoire sequencing was used to test whether CD8+ T cell activation and differentiation in Susac syndrome was antigen driven. On the study overall, not on this receptor specifically: Clonal expansion was seen in Susac syndrome CD8+ repertoires, peaking in CD8+ TEMRA cells and being greater in clinically active patients than in remitting ones. The TCR sequencing and HLA analysis was acknowledged to have included a relatively small number of individuals. In the total CD8+ and CD8+ TEMRA repertoires, around 15 and five Susac-specific public clones, respectively, were identified.

From the cysteine through the phenylalanine, the CDR3 covers 13 amino acids. Only the CDR3 portion is preserved as DNA: 39 bases, with reading frame beginning at the first base. V is reduced by 0 bases and J by 2 bases, leaving a spacing of 6 bases between them. CDR1 SGHDT and CDR2 YYEEEE were looked up in the germline V gene. Peripheral blood CD8+ and CD4+ T cells from healthy donors, Susac syndrome patients and multiple sclerosis patients were profiled using high-throughput TCR beta sequencing. Susac syndrome patients met recently defined diagnostic criteria for definite or probable disease. Bulk CD8+ and CD4+ T cells were purified by magnetic negative isolation, whereas CD8+ TEMRA cells were enriched by FACS. Blood was drawn into EDTA tubes, processed within 24 hours, and PBMCs were isolated by density gradient centrifugation. PBMCs intended for TCR sequencing were cryopreserved in liquid nitrogen and thawed later in a water bath at 37 degrees C. Purity of sorted or isolated CD4+, CD8+ and CD8+ TEMRA cells was at least 90%.

A word on this clonotype: Its antigen has not been determined. Per-nucleotide qualities are absent, and no much larger clonotype sits a single base away.

RNA was extracted using the RNeasy kit, and 0.5 to 1 microgram was reverse transcribed with random hexamers. The immunoSEQ multiplex PCR assay, which covers 54 Vbeta and 13 Jbeta segments, was used to amplify TCR beta CDR3 regions. PCR amplification bias was corrected using a synthetic template baseline for primer optimization and computational correction. The authors' analysis ran thus. Reads were annotated to V, D and J genes according to IMGT and were analyzed with immunoSEQ Analyzer, with only productive sequences retained. To calculate clonality, Shannon entropy was normalized by log2 of the number of productive unique sequences and then subtracted from one. For each patient and control, public and private clones were evaluated within the 100 most prevalent clones. A clone was defined as Susac-specific if it was absent from the healthy and MS cohorts, from some 1,100 published viral clones and from other ImmuneACCESS disease sequences. The public reads were reprocessed in TCRdb via fastp at Q25 and MiXCR, keeping in-frame beta chains. Entries are consolidated by CDR3 protein sequence, retaining the most common genes and DNA. The V and J calls reflect TCRdb's pipeline rather than the authors' work. This sample holds about 90,000 distinct CDR3 sequences; about 95% were observed only once. The ten largest clonotypes hold roughly 0.62% of the sample.

The sequence joins TRBV5-6 to TRBJ2-7; no D gene call is confident. The sequenced sample was CD8+ T cells from PBMCs. This TCR derives from a human donor with Susac syndrome. At the DNA level, the sequence is TGTGCCAGCAGCTTGGGGCCGCCCTACGAGCAGTACTTC. Its translation is CASSLGPPYEQYF.